The T cell receptor (beta chain) under discussion was sequenced for a study of cytomegalovirus exposure and HLA in healthy donors. This CDR3 is built from 14 residues. CDR1 is MGHRA, CDR2 YSYEKL, per germline. The V gene lost 3 bases and the J gene lost 4 bases, with 12 bases spanning the gap. Researchers ran the PCR with 60 Vbeta and 13 Jbeta primers. TCRdb's copy holds only in-frame clones and misses some; the assay was immunoSEQ multiplex PCR. The repertoire consists of about 130,000 clones, with 70% to 90% occurring once and the leading ten covering 15% to 25%. The sequence came from a man between 18 and 29 years old in good health and CMV-seropositive. The V gene is TRBV4-1, the J gene TRBJ1-2; D is undetermined. The sample consisted of PBMCs. The DNA of the CDR3 is TGCGCCAGCAGCCATCCTTACCCGGGCTATGGCTACACCTTC. Its translation: CASSHPYPGYGYTF.